This passage covers 8 T cell receptor beta chains from one sample sequenced in a study of T cell repertoires in cytomegalovirus infection. TCRdb re-called the reads through MiXCR, storing one row per CDR3 protein. The sample carries roughly 920,000 distinct CDR3 sequences, roughly 30% recorded once. Their antigen targets remain unknown. Sequences were derived from cultured CD8+ T cells from PBMCs, sampled from culture after CMV antigen stimulation. The receptors come from a human donor in good health (CMV status not recorded). Some clones in this sample may be carry-over from other donors' samples.

In this sample, this clonotype turned up a few times. The J gene is TRBJ1-6, the V gene TRBV7-2, with 10 positions matching TRBD1. Trimming at V came to 3 bases and at J to 6 bases, leaving 5 bases not matched to a gene. There are 16 residues in the CDR3. Per the germline V gene, CDR1 is SGHTA and CDR2 is FQGNSA. CDR3 sequence: CASSFGQGVSNSPLHF. The CDR3 bases are TGTGCCAGCAGCTTCGGACAGGGGGTTAGTAATTCACCCCTCCACTTT.

V and J are TRBV19 and TRBJ2-3; the D gene is possibly TRBD2 (6 bases). Germline CDR1 LNHDA, CDR2 SQIVND (reference sequence). This CDR3 contains 17 residues. The V and J ends lost 4 bases and 0 bases respectively, with 17 bases between them. This chain's CDR3 is CASSTRKEGRSTDTQYF. CDR3 DNA: TGTGCCAGTAGTACTCGAAAGGAGGGACGAAGCACAGATACGCAGTATTTT.

This clonotype was seen at least ten times. This rearrangement joins TRBV25-1 to TRBJ1-1; weak D call: TRBD1 (5 bases). Germline V CDR1 and CDR2: MGHDK, SYGVNS. Trimming stripped 9 bases from V and 4 bases from J, with 18 bases between. The CDR3 is 14 residues long. CDR3 nucleotides: TGTGCCAGTCTAAGGTCAGGGTACGCCACTGAAGCTTTCTTT. It codes for CASLRSGYATEAFF.

V gene TRBV6-1 combines with J gene TRBJ1-5, with TRBD1 as a possible D gene (5 bases). V was trimmed by 0 bases and J by 2 bases, leaving 17 bases between them. Germline CDR1 MNHNS, CDR2 SASEGT. The CDR3 has 18 residues. The DNA for the CDR3 is TGTGCCAGCAGTGAAGCGTTGTGGGGGGGGAGAGGCAATCAGCCCCAGCATTTT. As protein: CASSEALWGGRGNQPQHF.

This clonotype was recorded many times. V gene TRBV12-3 or TRBV12-4 combines with J gene TRBJ2-7; 13 bases agree with TRBD2. V lost 5 bases to trimming and J lost 6 bases; unmatched junction nucleotides: 7. The CDR3 consists of 15 residues. Written as DNA, the CDR3 is TGTGCCAGCAGTGCCACTAGCGGGGGGGCTGGCGAGCAGTACTTC. Its protein is CASSATSGGAGEQYF.

The J gene is TRBJ2-7, the V gene TRBV4-2; no firm D call. The ends were cut back, 0 bases at V and 3 bases at J, with 6 bases in the middle. The CDR3 has 13 residues. Germline CDR1 LGHNA, CDR2 YNFKEQ. The CDR3 DNA reads TGTGCCAGCAGCCAAGACGGCCTCTACGAGCAGTACTTC. Its protein is CASSQDGLYEQYF.

The chain employs TRBV11-1 and TRBJ1-2; 8 bases are a match to TRBD1. CDR3 length: 15 residues. V trimming: 0 bases; J trimming: 4 bases; junction bases outside the gene matches: 4. CDR1 SGHAT and CDR2 FQDESV come from the germline V gene (reference sequence). CDR3 loop: CASSLAPDRAYGYTF. The CDR3 nucleotides read TGTGCCAGCAGCTTAGCACCGGACAGGGCCTATGGCTACACCTTC.

This clonotype has only a few counts. The rearrangement links TRBV19 to TRBJ2-1; D could derive from TRBD1 or TRBD2 (6 bases each). Germline lookup yields CDR1 LNHDA and CDR2 SQIVND (reference sequence). This CDR3 comprises 15 residues. The V gene lost 5 bases and the J gene lost 7 bases, with 18 bases spanning the gap. The chain's CDR3 is CASSLQEGDSNEQFF. The DNA of the CDR3 is TGTGCCAGTAGTTTACAGGAGGGGGATTCGAATGAGCAGTTCTTC.